This T cell receptor (beta chain) was identified in a study of Graves' ophthalmopathy and Graves' hyperthyroidism. Study summary: Peripheral blood sampling preceded any treatment and occurred at initial diagnosis. Study conclusions and caveats: Between ophthalmopathy and stable hyperthyroidism, a 13-signature model drew a separation with approximately 87% sensitivity and about 80% specificity.

What supplied the PBMCs was roughly 11 ml of fresh peripheral blood. The TCR beta CDR3 regions underwent amplification from RNA transcripts. HTBI primers were employed in first-round RT-PCR, then a second-round multiplex PCR followed. TCRdb reprocessed the multiplex PCR reads via MiXCR and lists one record per CDR3 protein. The data contain around 600,000 distinct CDR3 sequences, approximately 39% of them singletons. This clonotype was seen a handful of times. Its cognate antigen is unknown. Looked up from germline, CDR1 is MGHRA and CDR2 is YSYEKL. Deletions cut 0 bases from V and 0 bases from J, with 8 bases between. CDR3 size: 15 residues.

This sequence was found in an adult man with Graves' ophthalmopathy. The sequenced material came from peripheral blood. The chain combines TRBV4-1 with TRBJ1-1, with a tentative D call TRBD1 (6 bases). CDR3: CASSQERGVNTEAFF. CDR3 DNA sequence: TGCGCCAGCAGCCAAGAAAGGGGGGTGAACACTGAAGCTTTCTTT.